This T cell receptor beta chain was identified in a study of blood T cell repertoires in COVID-19. On the study more broadly: The cDNA or gDNA used as material had been derived from T cells, B-cell-depleted T cells, or PBMCs.

Seattle participants joined during active infection and were tracked over time. In the original workflow: It was from reference gene primer amplification that nucleated cell counts were estimated. Profiled with immunoSEQ multiplex PCR; TCRdb holds only in-frame clones, not every one. The V and J calls and clone size come from that table; D and trimming were worked out from the DNA. Of about 280,000 clones listed, approximately 91% are singletons. Sequencing was carried out using peripheral blood. The TCR sequence derives from a woman younger than 45 with COVID-19, enrolled during active disease.

In nucleotides, the CDR3 is TGTGCCAGCAGCCCCTACTCCTCGGACAGGGTCGCCTACGAGCAGTACTTC. This sequence encodes CASSPYSSDRVAYEQYF. V and J are TRBV3-1 (or the pseudogene TRBV3-2) and TRBJ2-7; TRBD1 agrees at 8 bases. J lost 2 bases, V lost 4 bases, and 13 bases had no gene match. Germline V gene lookup returns CDR1 LGHDT and CDR2 YNNKEL (reference sequence). The CDR3 totals 17 residues.